This is a list of T cell receptor beta chains from one sample in a study of cytomegalovirus exposure and HLA in healthy donors. Some clones are missing from TCRdb's copy, which holds only in-frame ones; the method was immunoSEQ multiplex PCR. The sample has under 150,000 clones, about 81% seen once. Sequenced: PBMCs. Every receptor here comes from a woman aged 40 to 49 in good health and CMV-seropositive. The CDR3 runs from the conserved cysteine through the conserved F or W. Clone size is shown for a subset of rows, as once, few, many or a class of expanded clone.

j_gene: TRBJ2-3; abundance: -; v_gene: TRBV29-1; CDR3aa: CSGGLAGGGTDTQYF
j_gene: TRBJ1-4; abundance: -; v_gene: TRBV15; CDR3aa: CATSSASGQGREKLFF
j_gene: TRBJ2-7; abundance: -; v_gene: TRBV27; CDR3aa: CASSLAGQGRTYEQYF
j_gene: TRBJ2-3; abundance: once; v_gene: TRBV7-9; CDR3aa: CASSDRGTSDTQYF
j_gene: TRBJ1-1; abundance: -; v_gene: TRBV7-9; CDR3aa: CASSLSNTEAFF
j_gene: TRBJ1-3; abundance: -; v_gene: TRBV28; CDR3aa: CASSDTVIGNTIYF
j_gene: TRBJ2-2; abundance: -; v_gene: TRBV5-6; CDR3aa: CASSLWTSGGTGELFF
j_gene: TRBJ1-5; abundance: -; v_gene: TRBV7-2; CDR3aa: CASSPTGDHNQPQHF
j_gene: TRBJ2-3; abundance: -; v_gene: TRBV11-3; CDR3aa: CASSLGGGESTDTQYF
j_gene: TRBJ1-5; abundance: -; v_gene: TRBV6-4; CDR3aa: CASSERQGSNQPQHF